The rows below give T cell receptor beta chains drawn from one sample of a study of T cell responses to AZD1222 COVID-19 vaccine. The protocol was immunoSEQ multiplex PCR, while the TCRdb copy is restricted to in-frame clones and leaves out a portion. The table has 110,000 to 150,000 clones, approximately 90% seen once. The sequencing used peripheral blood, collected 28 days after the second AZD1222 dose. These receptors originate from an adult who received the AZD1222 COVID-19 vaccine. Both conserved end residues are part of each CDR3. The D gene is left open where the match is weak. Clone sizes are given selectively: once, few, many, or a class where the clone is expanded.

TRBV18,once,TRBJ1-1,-,TGTGCCAGCTCACCCTACAGGGACACTGAAGCTTTCTTT,CASSPYRDTEAFF
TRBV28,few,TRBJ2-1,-,TGTGCCAGCAGCCCCAGGGGAGACTACCTGAACAATGAGCAGTTCTTC,CASSPRGDYLNNEQFF
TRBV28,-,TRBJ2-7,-,TGTGCCAGCAGCGTAACCGGGACGGGCACCACCTACGAGCAGTACTTC,CASSVTGTGTTYEQYF
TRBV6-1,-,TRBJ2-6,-,TGTGCCAGCAGTGAAGCAGGATACTCTGGGGCCAACGTCCTGACTTTC,CASSEAGYSGANVLTF
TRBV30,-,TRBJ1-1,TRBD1,TGTGCCTGGAGCCGACAGGGGTTGCGAGCTGAAGCTTTCTTT,CAWSRQGLRAEAFF
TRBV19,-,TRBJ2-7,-,TGTGCCAGTAGTACCAGTTACACCAGCTCCTACGAGCAGTACTTC,CASSTSYTSSYEQYF
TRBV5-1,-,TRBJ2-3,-,TGCGCCAGCAGTTTATCGTGGGAGGATACGCAGTATTTT,CASSLSWEDTQYF
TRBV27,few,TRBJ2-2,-,TGTGCCAGCAGTACCCGGGAGACCGGGGAGCTGTTTTTT,CASSTRETGELFF
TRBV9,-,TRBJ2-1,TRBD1,TGTGCCAGCAGCCCCGGACAGGCCTACAATGAGCAGTTCTTC,CASSPGQAYNEQFF
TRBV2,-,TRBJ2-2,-,TGTGCCAGCAGTGAAGCGTGGCAGTTCTCCACCGGGGAGCTGTTTTTT,CASSEAWQFSTGELFF
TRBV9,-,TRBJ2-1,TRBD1,TGTGCCAGCAGCCTTTCGGGACAGCTCTACAATGAGCAGTTCTTC,CASSLSGQLYNEQFF
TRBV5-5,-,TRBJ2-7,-,TGTGCCAGCAGCTTGAGGGACCAGGATCGCTACGAGCAGTACTTC,CASSLRDQDRYEQYF
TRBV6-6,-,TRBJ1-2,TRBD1,TGTGCCAGCATCCCCGACAGGGCGGCCTATGGCTACACCTTC,CASIPDRAAYGYTF
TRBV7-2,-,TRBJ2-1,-,TGTGCCAGCAGCTTAAGGTCTTCCTACAATGAGCAGTTCTTC,CASSLRSSYNEQFF
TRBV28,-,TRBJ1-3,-,TGTGCCAGCAGTTTAACCGGAAACACCATATATTTT,CASSLTGNTIYF
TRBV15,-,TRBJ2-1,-,TGTGCCACCAGCAGACTCGGGGGCCTAGCGGCTTACAATGAGCAGTTCTTC,CATSRLGGLAAYNEQFF
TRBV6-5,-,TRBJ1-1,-,TGTGCCAGCAGAACTCGGCCCTATGAAGCTTTCTTT,CASRTRPYEAFF
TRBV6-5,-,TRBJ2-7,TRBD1,TGTGCCAGCAGTTATTTCCCAGGACAGGGGGCCCACGAGCAGTACTTC,CASSYFPGQGAHEQYF
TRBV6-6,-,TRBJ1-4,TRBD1,TGTGCCAGCAGTTCCCGGCAGGGGGCGGGAAAACTGTTTTTT,CASSSRQGAGKLFF
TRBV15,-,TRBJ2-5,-,TGTGCCACCAGCAGAGATCCCCCAGAGACCCAGTACTTC,CATSRDPPETQYF
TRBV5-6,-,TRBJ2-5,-,TGTGCCAGCAGAAGGTGGAGTCAAGAGACCCAGTACTTC,CASRRWSQETQYF
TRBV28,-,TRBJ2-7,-,TGTGCCAGCAGCCAAGGGTGGAACTACGAGCAGTACTTC,CASSQGWNYEQYF
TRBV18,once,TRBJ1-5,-,TGTGCCAGCTCACCAGGTGGGGGCAATCAGCCCCAGCATTTT,CASSPGGGNQPQHF
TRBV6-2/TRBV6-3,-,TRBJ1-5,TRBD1,TGTGCCAGCAGTTACACGGACAGGCTCGATCAGCCCCAGCATTTT,CASSYTDRLDQPQHF
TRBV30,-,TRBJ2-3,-,TGTGCCTGGAGTTCAGCGGGAGATACGCAGTATTTT,CAWSSAGDTQYF
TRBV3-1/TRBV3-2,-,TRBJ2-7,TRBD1,TGTGCCAGCAGCCCCAGACAGGGTGGGGGCGAGCAGTACTTC,CASSPRQGGGEQYF
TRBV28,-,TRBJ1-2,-,TGTGCCAGCAGTCCCCCGGGACACCTATATGGCTACACCTTC,CASSPPGHLYGYTF
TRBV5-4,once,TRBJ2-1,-,TGTGCCAGCAGCTTGGTAGGGCCCTACAATGAGCAGTTCTTC,CASSLVGPYNEQFF
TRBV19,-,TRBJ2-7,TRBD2,TGTGCCAGTAGAATAACTAGCGGGGAGACCTACGAGCAGTACTTC,CASRITSGETYEQYF
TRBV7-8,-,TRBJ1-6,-,TGTGCCAGCAGCTTAGCCCTCCGAACCTATAATTCACCCCTCCACTTT,CASSLALRTYNSPLHF
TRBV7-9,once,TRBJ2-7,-,TGTGCCAGCAGCTTAATGGCAGGTCCTGGCGAGCAGTACTTC,CASSLMAGPGEQYF
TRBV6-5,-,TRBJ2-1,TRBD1,TGTGCCAGCAGTTACTCTGGACAGGGACTGGTCTTCGAGCAGTTCTTC,CASSYSGQGLVFEQFF
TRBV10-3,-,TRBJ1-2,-,TGTGCCATCAGTGAGTCTGGGGGGTATGGCTACACCTTC,CAISESGGYGYTF
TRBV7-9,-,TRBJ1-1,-,TGTGCCAGCAGCTCCCAAGGGGGGGGGCTGACTGAAGCTTTCTTT,CASSSQGGGLTEAFF
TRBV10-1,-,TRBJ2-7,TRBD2,TGCGCCAGCACCGGACTAGCCCCCTACGAGCAGTACTTC,CASTGLAPYEQYF
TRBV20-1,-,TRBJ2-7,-,TGCAGTGCCCACCAAACTAGGCGGTTGTACTTC,CSAHQTRRLYF